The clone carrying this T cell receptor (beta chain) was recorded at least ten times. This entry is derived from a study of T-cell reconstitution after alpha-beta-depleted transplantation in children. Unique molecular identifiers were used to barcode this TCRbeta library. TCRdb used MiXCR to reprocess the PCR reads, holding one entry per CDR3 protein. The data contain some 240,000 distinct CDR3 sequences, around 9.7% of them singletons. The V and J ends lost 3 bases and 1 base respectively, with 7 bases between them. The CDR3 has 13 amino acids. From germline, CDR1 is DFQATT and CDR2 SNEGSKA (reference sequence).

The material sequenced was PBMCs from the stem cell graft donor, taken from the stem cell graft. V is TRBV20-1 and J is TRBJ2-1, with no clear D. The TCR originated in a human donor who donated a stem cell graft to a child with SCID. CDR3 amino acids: CSAREWSYNEQFF. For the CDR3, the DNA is TGCAGTGCTAGGGAATGGTCCTACAATGAGCAGTTCTTC.